These 5 T cell receptor beta chains share one sample of origin, sequenced in a study of blood T cells in healthy people across ages. Primers used in a second PCR of about 6 to 11 cycles were a sample-barcoded 5' primer and a J-beta primer mix. TCRdb independently ran MiXCR on the 5' RACE reads; one entry per CDR3 protein. The sample yields approximately 800,000 distinct CDR3 sequences, 55% to 65% seen once. The sample taken for sequencing was blood. These receptors came from a man in his thirties or forties in good health.

V and J are TRBV5-1 and TRBJ2-4, with D possibly TRBD2 on 5 matching bases. Gene TRBJ2-7 matches the end of the DNA better, so the J call may be wrong. The germline V gene has CDR1 SGHRS and CDR2 YFSETQ. The CDR3 length is 15 residues. CDR3 DNA: TGCGCCAGCAGCCCCCGAGGGTCTTCAACTTACGAGCAGTACTTC. It yields the protein CASSPRGSSTYEQYF.

This clonotype was recorded once. The rearrangement links TRBV18 to TRBJ2-7; TRBD2 matches 9 bases. From germline, CDR1 is KGHSH and CDR2 LQKENI. This CDR3 spans 15 amino acids. With V trimmed by 6 bases and J by 2 bases, 8 bases remained unmatched. The CDR3 DNA reads as TGTGCCAGCTCCCCCGGAAGCGGGGGGACCTACGAGCAGTACTTC. Amino acid sequence: CASSPGSGGTYEQYF.

This chain connects TRBV7-8 to TRBJ1-4; D is unclear. The CDR3 contains 14 residues. The V gene's germline CDR1 is SGHVS and CDR2 FQNEAQ. Trimming pared 1 base from V and 6 bases from J, leaving 9 bases between. CDR3 nucleotides: TGTGCCAGCAGCTTAGTACGGTCTGATGAAAAACTGTTTTTT. Translating it yields CASSLVRSDEKLFF.

This chain connects TRBV28 to TRBJ2-5; 8 bases map to TRBD2. The better agreement between TRBJ2-7 and the DNA end casts doubt on the J call. The CDR3 spans 15 residues. Germline V gene data show CDR1 as MDHEN and CDR2 as SYDVKM. The CDR3 sequence is CASSPSPSGRYEQYF. Written as DNA, the CDR3 is TGTGCCAGCAGTCCCTCCCCTAGCGGGCGATACGAGCAGTACTTC.

The J gene is TRBJ2-4, the V gene TRBV2, with 9 bases matching TRBD1. V lost 7 bases and J lost 1; bases outside the gene matches: 8. CDR1 is SNHLY, CDR2 FYNNEI, per germline. The CDR3 is 16 amino acids. CDR3 residues: CASIGATGGAKNIQYF. The CDR3 bases are TGTGCCAGCATCGGGGCGACAGGGGGGGCCAAAAACATTCAGTACTTC.